This TCR beta chain was found in a study of blood T cell repertoires in COVID-19. Study-level information: Samples came from the United States, Italy and Spain, spanning acute and convalescent COVID-19. The cDNA or gDNA used as material had been derived from T cells, B-cell-depleted T cells, or PBMCs.

In the source study's methods: The authors estimated nucleated cell counts from reference gene primer amplification. Some clones are missing from TCRdb's copy, which holds only in-frame ones; the method was immunoSEQ multiplex PCR. Clone size and the V and J calls come from that table; the DNA yielded D and trimming. The profile shows some 350,000 clones, about 87% of them singletons. This CDR3 spans 16 amino acids. Germline CDR1 reads SGHRS; CDR2 reads YFSETQ. The ends lost 1 base at V and 7 bases at J; junction bases unmatched: 6. V is TRBV5-1 and J is TRBJ1-6; TRBD1 agrees at 9 bases. The clonotype was recovered from a human donor in a cohort sampled during active COVID-19. Material for sequencing was peripheral blood. CDR3 protein: CASSLSPTGGNSPLHF. In nucleotides, the CDR3 is TGCGCCAGCAGCTTGTCTCCGACAGGGGGGAATTCACCCCTCCACTTT.